One and the same sample provided the 11 T cell receptor beta chains below, sequenced in a study of shared T cell receptors in the human thymus. Sequencing used immunoSEQ multiplex PCR; TCRdb keeps in-frame clones, though not all of them. The sample has some 760,000 clones; 80% to 90% are singletons. This sample was shared with a second study, whose subject was human thymus T cells.

The source material was thymocytes. These receptors all come from a girl under two years old with a congenital heart defect.

The V and J genes are TRBV11-3 and TRBJ1-3; the D is unclear. CDR1 is SGHNT, CDR2 YENEEA, per germline. Between the trimmed V and J ends, which lost 5 bases and 4 bases, there was a span of 18 bases. The CDR3 has 16 residues. Written as DNA, the CDR3 is TGTGCCAGCAGCCGCGGCGGGCCGCCGAAAGGAAACACCATATATTTT. This encodes CASSRGGPPKGNTIYF.

This chain uses TRBV5-4 with TRBJ2-3, with 7 bases that match TRBD2. The V gene's germline CDR1 is SGHNT and CDR2 YYREEE (reference sequence). V lost 0 bases, J lost 2 bases, and 18 bases stayed unmatched. The CDR3 has 20 residues. In nucleotides, the CDR3 is TGTGCCAGCAGCTTGGGGGGAGGGGACTGGACCCGTACCCTCACAGATACGCAGTATTTT. Translation gives CASSLGGGDWTRTLTDTQYF.

V is TRBV28 and J is TRBJ1-2; unclear D gene. V lost 5 bases to trimming and J lost 3 bases, with 10 bases between them. The CDR3 totals 13 residues. Germline values: CDR1 MDHEN, CDR2 SYDVKM. The CDR3 bases are TGTGCCAGCAGTCCGGGAGTAGACTATGGCTACACCTTC. It yields the protein CASSPGVDYGYTF.

The genes are TRBV6-6 and TRBJ1-6; no firm D call. The CDR3 totals 13 residues. Germline-derived CDR1 and CDR2 are MNHNY and SVGAGI (reference sequence). V lost 10 bases and J 11 bases, leaving 18 bases between the germline ends. CDR3 sequence (DNA): TGTGCCACCCAATTCCAGTCTGCAGCACCCCTCCACTTT. Protein sequence: CATQFQSAAPLHF.

The V and J genes are TRBV2 and TRBJ2-3, with a possible D match to TRBD1 (5 bases). Germline CDR1 reads SNHLY; CDR2 reads FYNNEI. V was pared by 3 bases and J by 1 base, with 14 bases between. The CDR3 spans 16 residues. The CDR3 sequence is CASSDRVRKGTDTQYF. The CDR3 DNA reads as TGTGCCAGCAGTGACAGGGTCAGAAAGGGCACAGATACGCAGTATTTT.

As DNA, the CDR3 is TGCGCCAGCAGCCGACCGGGGGAGCAGTACTTC. Translating it yields CASSRPGEQYF. This chain joins TRBV4-1 and TRBJ2-7, with D possibly TRBD2 on 5 matching bases. The CDR3 runs to 11 residues. CDR1 and CDR2 (germline): MGHRA, YSYEKL. V lost 4 bases and J lost 7, with 8 bases in between.

This clone appeared a single time. This sequence joins TRBV7-2 and TRBJ1-1; D perhaps matches TRBD1 (6 bases). Trimming took off 5 bases at V and 1 base at J, with 17 bases between the two ends. CDR3 size: 16 residues. CDR1 SGHTA and CDR2 FQGNSA come from the germline V gene. CDR3 region: CASSRNRDTTNTEAFF. CDR3 DNA: TGTGCCAGCAGCCGAAACCGGGACACGACGAACACTGAAGCTTTCTTT.

This chain joins TRBV28 and TRBJ2-2, with 10 bases identical to TRBD1. Looked up from germline, CDR1 is MDHEN and CDR2 is SYDVKM. V was clipped by 5 bases and J by 7 bases; unmatched bases: 25. The CDR3 is made up of 21 amino acids. CDR3 nucleotide sequence: TGTGCCAGCAGTAAGAGTAACAGAGGACAAGGACAGGGGGGGGCAATCGGGGAGCTGTTTTTT. The encoded protein is CASSKSNRGQGQGGAIGELFF.

This clone was observed once. The chain has TRBV5-1 and TRBJ1-5; D may be TRBD1 (5 bases). V lost 8 bases, J lost 5 bases, and 20 bases lay in between. The germline CDR1 and CDR2 sequences are SGHRS and YFSETQ. This CDR3 region has 15 residues. Here the CDR3 DNA reads TGCGCCAGTGGGGAGGACTTCGGGGCCGATCAGCCCCAGCATTTT. Translating it yields CASGEDFGADQPQHF.

The chain employs TRBV27 and TRBJ2-3, with TRBD2 matching over 14 bases. V shed 8 bases, J shed 0 bases, and the junction held 7 bases outside the gene matches. The CDR3 totals 17 residues. CDR1 and CDR2 from the germline V gene are MNHEY and SMNVEV (reference sequence). CDR3 bases: TGTGCCAGCGGACCGGGACTAGCGGGGGTGAGCACAGATACGCAGTATTTT. This codes for CASGPGLAGVSTDTQYF.

The J gene is TRBJ1-2, the V gene TRBV18, with 8 bases aligning to TRBD1. The CDR3 contains 16 residues. Germline values: CDR1 KGHSH, CDR2 LQKENI. Trimming took 4 bases from V and 2 from J; bases not matched to a gene: 9. Here the CDR3 reads CASSHAPGTGNYGYTF. The CDR3 nucleotides are TGTGCCAGCTCACACGCCCCTGGGACAGGCAACTATGGCTACACCTTC.